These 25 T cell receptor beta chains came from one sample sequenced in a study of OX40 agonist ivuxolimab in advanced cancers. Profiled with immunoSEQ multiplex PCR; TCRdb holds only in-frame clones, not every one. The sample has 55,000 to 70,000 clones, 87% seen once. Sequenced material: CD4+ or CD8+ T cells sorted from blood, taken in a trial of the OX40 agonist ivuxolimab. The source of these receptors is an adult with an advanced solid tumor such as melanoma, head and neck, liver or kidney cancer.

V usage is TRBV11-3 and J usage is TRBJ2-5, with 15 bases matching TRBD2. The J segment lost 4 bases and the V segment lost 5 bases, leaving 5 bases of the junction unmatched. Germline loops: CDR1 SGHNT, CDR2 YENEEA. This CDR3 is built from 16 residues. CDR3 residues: CASSLGLAGGAETQYF. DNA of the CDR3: TGTGCCAGCAGCCTGGGACTAGCGGGGGGCGCAGAGACCCAGTACTTC.

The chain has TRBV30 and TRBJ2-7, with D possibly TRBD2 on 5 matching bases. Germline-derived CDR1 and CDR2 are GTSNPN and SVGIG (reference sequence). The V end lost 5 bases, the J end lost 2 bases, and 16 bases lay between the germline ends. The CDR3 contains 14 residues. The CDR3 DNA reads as TGTGCCTGGTCCCGGGGTCTCAGCCCCTACGAGCAGTACTTC. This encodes CAWSRGLSPYEQYF.

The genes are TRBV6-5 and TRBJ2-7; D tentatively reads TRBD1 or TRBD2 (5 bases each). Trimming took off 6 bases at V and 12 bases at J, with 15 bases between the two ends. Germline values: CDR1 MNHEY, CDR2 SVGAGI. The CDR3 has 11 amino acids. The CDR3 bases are TGTGCCAGCAGCTCGGGACGGGCCGCGTACTTC. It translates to CASSSGRAAYF.

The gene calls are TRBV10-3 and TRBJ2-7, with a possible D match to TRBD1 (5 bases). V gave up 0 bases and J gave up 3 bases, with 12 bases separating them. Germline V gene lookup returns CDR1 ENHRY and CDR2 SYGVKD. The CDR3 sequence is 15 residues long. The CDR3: CAISESGQGLYEQYF. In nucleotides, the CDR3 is TGTGCCATCAGTGAGTCAGGGCAGGGCCTCTACGAGCAGTACTTC.

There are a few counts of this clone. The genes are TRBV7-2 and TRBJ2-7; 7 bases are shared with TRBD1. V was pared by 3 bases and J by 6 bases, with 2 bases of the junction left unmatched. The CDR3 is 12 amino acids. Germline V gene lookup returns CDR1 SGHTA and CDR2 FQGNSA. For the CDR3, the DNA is TGTGCCAGCAGCTTCCCAGGGGGCGAGCAGTACTTC. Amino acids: CASSFPGGEQYF.

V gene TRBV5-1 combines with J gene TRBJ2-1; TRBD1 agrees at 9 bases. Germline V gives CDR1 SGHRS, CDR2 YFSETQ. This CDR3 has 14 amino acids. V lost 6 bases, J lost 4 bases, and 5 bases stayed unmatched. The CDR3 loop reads CASIKGTGYNEQFF. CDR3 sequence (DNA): TGCGCCAGCATAAAGGGGACAGGGTACAATGAGCAGTTCTTC.

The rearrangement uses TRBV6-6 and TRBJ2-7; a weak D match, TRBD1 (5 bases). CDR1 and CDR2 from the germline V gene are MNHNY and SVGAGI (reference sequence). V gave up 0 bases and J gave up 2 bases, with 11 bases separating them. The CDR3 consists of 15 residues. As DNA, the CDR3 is TGTGCCAGCAGTTACTCGAACCGCAGGGCCTACGAGCAGTACTTC. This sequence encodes CASSYSNRRAYEQYF.

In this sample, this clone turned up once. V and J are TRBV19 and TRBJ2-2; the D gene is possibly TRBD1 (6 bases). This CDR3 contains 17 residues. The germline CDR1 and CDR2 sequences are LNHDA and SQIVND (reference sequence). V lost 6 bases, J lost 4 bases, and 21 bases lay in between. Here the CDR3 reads CASSPLGGRGGTGELFF. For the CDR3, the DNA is TGTGCCAGTAGCCCCCTTGGGGGCAGAGGAGGCACCGGGGAGCTGTTTTTT. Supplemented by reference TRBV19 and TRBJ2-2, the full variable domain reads DGGITQSPKYLFRKEGQNVTLSCEQNLNHDAMYWYRQDPGQGLRLIYYSQIVNDFQKGDIAEGYSVSREKKESFPLTVTSAQKNPTAFYLCASSPLGGRGGTGELFFGEGSRLTVL.

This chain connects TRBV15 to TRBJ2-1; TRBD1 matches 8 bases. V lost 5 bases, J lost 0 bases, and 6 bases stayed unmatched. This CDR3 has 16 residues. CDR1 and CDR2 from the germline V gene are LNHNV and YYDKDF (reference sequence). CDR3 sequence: CATSLDRGSSYNEQFF. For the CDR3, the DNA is TGTGCCACCAGCTTAGACAGGGGCAGCTCCTACAATGAGCAGTTCTTC.

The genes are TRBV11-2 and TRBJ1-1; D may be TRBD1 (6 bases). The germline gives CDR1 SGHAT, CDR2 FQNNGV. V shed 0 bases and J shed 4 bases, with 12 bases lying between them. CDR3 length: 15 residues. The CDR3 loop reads CASSLEGTGFTEAFF. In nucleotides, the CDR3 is TGTGCCAGCAGCTTAGAAGGTACAGGGTTCACTGAAGCTTTCTTT.

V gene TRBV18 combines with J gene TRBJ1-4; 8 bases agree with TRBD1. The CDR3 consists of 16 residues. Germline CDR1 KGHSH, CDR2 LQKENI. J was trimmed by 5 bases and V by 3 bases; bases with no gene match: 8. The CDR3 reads CASSPTQDRANEKLFF. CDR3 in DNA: TGTGCCAGCTCACCGACTCAGGACAGGGCGAATGAAAAACTGTTTTTT.

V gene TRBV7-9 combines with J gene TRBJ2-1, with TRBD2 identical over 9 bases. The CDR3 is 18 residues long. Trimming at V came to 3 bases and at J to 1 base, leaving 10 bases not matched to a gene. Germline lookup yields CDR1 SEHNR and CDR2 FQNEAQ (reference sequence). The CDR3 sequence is CASSFIGTSIASYNEQFF. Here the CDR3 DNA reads TGTGCCAGCAGCTTCATCGGGACTAGCATAGCGTCCTACAATGAGCAGTTCTTC.

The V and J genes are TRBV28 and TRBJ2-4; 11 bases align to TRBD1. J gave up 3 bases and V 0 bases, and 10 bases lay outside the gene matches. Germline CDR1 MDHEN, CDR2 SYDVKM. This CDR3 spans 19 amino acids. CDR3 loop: CASSLWGQGVVRRKNIQYF. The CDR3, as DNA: TGTGCCAGCAGTTTATGGGGACAGGGGGTGGTAAGGCGCAAAAACATTCAGTACTTC.

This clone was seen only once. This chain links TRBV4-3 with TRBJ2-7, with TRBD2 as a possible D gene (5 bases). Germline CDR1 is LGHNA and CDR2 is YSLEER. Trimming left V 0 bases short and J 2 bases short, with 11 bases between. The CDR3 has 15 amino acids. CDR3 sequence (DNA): TGCGCCAGCAGCCAAGAGTCAGGACTCACCTACGAGCAGTACTTC. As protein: CASSQESGLTYEQYF.

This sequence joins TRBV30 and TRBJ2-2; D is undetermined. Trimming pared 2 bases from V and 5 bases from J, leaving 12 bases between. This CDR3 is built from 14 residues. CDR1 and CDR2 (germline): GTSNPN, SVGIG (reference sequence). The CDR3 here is CAWSKLTATGELFF. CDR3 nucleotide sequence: TGTGCCTGGAGTAAGTTAACAGCTACCGGGGAGCTGTTTTTT.

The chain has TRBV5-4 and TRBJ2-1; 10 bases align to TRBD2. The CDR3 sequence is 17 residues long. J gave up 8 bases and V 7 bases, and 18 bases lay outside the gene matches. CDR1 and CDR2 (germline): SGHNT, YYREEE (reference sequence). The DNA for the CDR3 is TGTGCCAGCCAATATGGCCGCAGGACTAGCGGACAGGATGAGCAGTTCTTC. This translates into CASQYGRRTSGQDEQFF. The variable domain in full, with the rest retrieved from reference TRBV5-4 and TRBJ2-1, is ETGVTQSPTHLIKTRGQQVTLRCSSQSGHNTVSWYQQALGQGPQFIFQYYREEENGRGNFPPRFSGLQFPNYSSELNVNALELDDSALYLCASQYGRRTSGQDEQFFGPGTRLTVL.

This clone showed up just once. For the CDR3, the DNA is TGTGCCAGCAGCTCGGGACTAGTCTACAATGAGCAGTTCTTC. It specifies CASSSGLVYNEQFF. This chain connects TRBV5-4 to TRBJ2-1, with 8 nucleotides matching TRBD2. The CDR3 is made up of 14 amino acids. Germline CDR1 SGHNT, CDR2 YYREEE (reference sequence). V shed 3 bases and J 3 bases; nucleotides not matched to a gene: 2.

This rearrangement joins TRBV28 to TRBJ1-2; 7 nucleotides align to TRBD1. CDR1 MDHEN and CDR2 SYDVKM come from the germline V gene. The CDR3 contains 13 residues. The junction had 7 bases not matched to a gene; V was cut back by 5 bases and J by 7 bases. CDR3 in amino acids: CASSTLGGSGYTF. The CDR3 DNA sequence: TGTGCCAGCAGTACCTTAGGGGGCAGTGGCTACACCTTC.

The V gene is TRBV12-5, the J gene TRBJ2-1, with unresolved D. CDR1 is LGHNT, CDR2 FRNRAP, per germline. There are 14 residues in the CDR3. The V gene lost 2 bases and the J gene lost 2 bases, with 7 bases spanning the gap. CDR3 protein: CASGLPVPYNEQFF. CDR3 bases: TGTGCTAGTGGTTTGCCGGTCCCCTACAATGAGCAGTTCTTC.

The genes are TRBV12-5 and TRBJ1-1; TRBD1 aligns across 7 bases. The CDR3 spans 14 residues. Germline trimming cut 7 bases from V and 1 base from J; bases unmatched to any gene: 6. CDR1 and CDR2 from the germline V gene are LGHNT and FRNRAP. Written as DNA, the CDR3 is TGTGCTAGTGCCGGGGACAGCCAGAACACTGAAGCTTTCTTT. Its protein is CASAGDSQNTEAFF.

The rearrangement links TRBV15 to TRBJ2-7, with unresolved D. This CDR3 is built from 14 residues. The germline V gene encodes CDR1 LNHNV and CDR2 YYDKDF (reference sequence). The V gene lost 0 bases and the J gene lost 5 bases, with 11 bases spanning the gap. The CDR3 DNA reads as TGTGCCACCAGCAGAGATAGGGTTTCCCACGAGCAGTACTTC. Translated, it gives CATSRDRVSHEQYF.

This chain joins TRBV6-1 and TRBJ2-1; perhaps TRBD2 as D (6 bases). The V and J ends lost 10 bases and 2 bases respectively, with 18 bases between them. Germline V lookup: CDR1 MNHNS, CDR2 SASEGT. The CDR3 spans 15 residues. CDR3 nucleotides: TGTGCCACCAACCCTGGGACTCAGCCCTACAATGAGCAGTTCTTC. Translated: CATNPGTQPYNEQFF.

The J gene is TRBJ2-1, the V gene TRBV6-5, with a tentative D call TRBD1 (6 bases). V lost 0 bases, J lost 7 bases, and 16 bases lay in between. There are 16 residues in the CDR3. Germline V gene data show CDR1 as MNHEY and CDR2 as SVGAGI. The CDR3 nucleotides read TGTGCCAGCAGTTACTCGAGAGTGGGGGCAATGAATGAGCAGTTCTTC. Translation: CASSYSRVGAMNEQFF.

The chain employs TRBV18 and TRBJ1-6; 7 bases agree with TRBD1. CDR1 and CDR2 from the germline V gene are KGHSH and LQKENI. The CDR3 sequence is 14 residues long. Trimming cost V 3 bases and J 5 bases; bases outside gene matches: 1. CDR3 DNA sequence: TGTGCCAGCTCACCTGACAGGGATAATTCACCCCTCCACTTT. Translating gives CASSPDRDNSPLHF.

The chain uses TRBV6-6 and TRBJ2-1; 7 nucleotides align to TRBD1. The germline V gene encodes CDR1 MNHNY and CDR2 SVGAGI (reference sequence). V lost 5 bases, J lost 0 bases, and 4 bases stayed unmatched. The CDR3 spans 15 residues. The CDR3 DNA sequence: TGTGCCAGCAGTCCCCGGGACAGCTCCTACAATGAGCAGTTCTTC. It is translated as CASSPRDSSYNEQFF.